The 10 T cell receptor beta chains listed next were all sequenced from one sample in a study of T cell repertoires in cytomegalovirus infection. A single record per CDR3 protein comes from TCRdb applying MiXCR to the reads. The data show approximately 490,000 distinct CDR3 sequences, about 11% seen once. The sequenced sample consisted of PBMCs. These receptors originate from a human donor in good health (CMV status not recorded). Some clones in this sample may be carry-over from other donors' samples.

This chain joins TRBV10-3 and TRBJ2-2, with D unclear. This CDR3 comprises 13 residues. Germline CDR1 is ENHRY and CDR2 is SYGVKD. The ends were cut back, 4 bases at V and 5 bases at J, with 8 bases in the middle. Here the CDR3 DNA reads TGTGCCATCAGTGTCCTAGGAACCGGGGAGCTGTTTTTT. It is translated as CAISVLGTGELFF.

This clonotype has at least ten counts. The V call is TRBV28, the J call TRBJ1-4; TRBD1 might be the D (5 bases). CDR1 MDHEN and CDR2 SYDVKM come from the germline V gene. Trimming stripped 8 bases from V and 5 bases from J, with 15 bases between. CDR3 length: 14 residues. The CDR3 loop is CASVKGTANEKLFF. The DNA for the CDR3 is TGTGCCAGCGTTAAGGGGACCGCGAATGAAAAACTGTTTTTT.

As regards this clonotype: A single base separates this from a much larger clone, so it may be a read error. This chain joins TRBV9 and TRBJ1-3; no clear D gene. The CDR3 is 17 amino acids. Germline V gives CDR1 SGDLS, CDR2 YYNGEE. The DNA of the CDR3 is TGTGCCAACAGCGTAGGTGTAGGAGCATCCTCTGGAAACACCATATATTTT. Protein product: CANSVGVGASSGNTIYF.

This clonotype was seen more than once but under ten times. This chain joins TRBV12-5 and TRBJ1-5; D not resolved. Trimming removed 6 bases at V and 6 bases at J, with 6 bases between. The CDR3 totals 11 residues. Germline CDR1 reads LGHNT; CDR2 reads FRNRAP. CDR3 in DNA: TGTGCTAGTGGCACGGGTCAGCCCCAGCATTTT. This gives the protein CASGTGQPQHF.

The chain is built from TRBV6-8 and TRBJ1-1; 9 positions match TRBD1. The CDR3 sequence is 15 residues long. The J segment lost 3 bases and the V segment lost 6 bases, leaving 8 bases of the junction unmatched. The germline V gene has CDR1 MNHGY and CDR2 SAAAGT. CDR3 amino acids: CASSLNRGPDTEAFF. The CDR3, as DNA: TGTGCCAGCAGCCTCAACAGGGGGCCGGACACTGAAGCTTTCTTT.

At least ten counts were recorded for this clonotype. V and J are TRBV11-2 and TRBJ1-5; D gene uncertain. CDR1 is SGHAT, CDR2 FQNNGV, per germline. Trimming removed 5 bases from V and 8 bases from J, with 19 bases in between. The CDR3 is 15 residues long. CDR3 sequence (DNA): TGTGCCAGCAGCCTATCCGAGATCGGAACGAAGCCCCAGCATTTT. Translation gives CASSLSEIGTKPQHF.

This clonotype was recorded at least ten times. The V and J genes are TRBV5-1 and TRBJ2-5; no definite D call. CDR1 is SGHRS, CDR2 YFSETQ, per germline. The CDR3 is 16 amino acids. V lost 0 bases and J 2 bases, leaving 14 bases between the germline ends. CDR3 sequence reads: CASSLDSLTSQETQYF. CDR3 nucleotide sequence: TGCGCCAGCAGCTTGGATTCGCTCACATCGCAAGAGACCCAGTACTTC. Full variable domain (remainder filled in from reference TRBV5-1 and TRBJ2-5): KAGVTQTPRYLIKTRGQQVTLSCSPISGHRSVSWYQQTPGQGLQFLFEYFSETQRNKGNFPGRFSGRQFSNSRSEMNVSTLELGDSALYLCASSLDSLTSQETQYFGPGTRLLVL.

V and J are TRBV7-6 and TRBJ1-1; weak D call: TRBD1 (5 bases). Germline V CDR1 and CDR2: SGHVS, FNYEAQ. V was trimmed by 7 bases and J by 4 bases, leaving 10 bases between them. The length of the CDR3 is 12 residues. CDR3 bases: TGTGCCAGCAACCTCGGGACCACTGAAGCTTTCTTT. It codes for CASNLGTTEAFF.

This sequence joins TRBV2 and TRBJ2-1, with 7 bases that match TRBD2. V was pared by 9 bases and J by 10 bases, with 12 bases of the junction left unmatched. CDR1 and CDR2 from the germline V gene are SNHLY and FYNNEI. The CDR3 runs to 13 residues. CDR3 nucleotide sequence: TGTGCCAGACGACTAGCAGGCGCCGGGGAGCAGTTCTTC. Residues: CARRLAGAGEQFF.

The chain couples TRBV6-6 to TRBJ1-6; TRBD1 might be the D (6 bases). This CDR3 spans 18 amino acids. Germline V gives CDR1 MNHNY, CDR2 SVGAGI (reference sequence). The germline V and J ends were trimmed by 0 bases and 9 bases, with 21 bases remaining between them. In nucleotides, the CDR3 is TGTGCCAGCAGTTACTCGAATTCAAGGGACACCCCGGCTTCACCCCTCCACTTT. Protein product: CASSYSNSRDTPASPLHF.